This TCR beta chain came from a study of blood T cell repertoires in COVID-19. Study-wide context: PBMCs, B-cell-depleted T cells, or T cells were the source of the cDNA or gDNA that made up the material.

Seattle researchers signed up patients amid active infection and tracked them longitudinally. In the original processing: Reference gene primer amplification gave nucleated cell count estimates. Libraries were prepared by immunoSEQ multiplex PCR; TCRdb keeps only in-frame clonotypes and omits some of them. V, J and clone size are taken as reported in that table, and D and trimming were inferred from the DNA itself. This sample yields 170,000 or so clones, of which around 87% are seen a single time; around 13% belongs to the top ten. CDR3 size: 15 residues. The ends were cut back, 1 base at V and 5 bases at J, with 14 bases in the middle. CDR1 and CDR2 from the germline V gene are SEHNR and FQNEAQ (reference sequence).

The V gene is TRBV7-9, the J gene TRBJ1-1, with D uncertain. The receptor was isolated from a woman in her seventies with COVID-19, enrolled during active disease. Sequencing used peripheral blood. In DNA form, the CDR3 reads TGTGCCAGCAGCTTAGATGACGGCTCGGGGACTGAAGCTTTCTTT. Encoded protein: CASSLDDGSGTEAFF.